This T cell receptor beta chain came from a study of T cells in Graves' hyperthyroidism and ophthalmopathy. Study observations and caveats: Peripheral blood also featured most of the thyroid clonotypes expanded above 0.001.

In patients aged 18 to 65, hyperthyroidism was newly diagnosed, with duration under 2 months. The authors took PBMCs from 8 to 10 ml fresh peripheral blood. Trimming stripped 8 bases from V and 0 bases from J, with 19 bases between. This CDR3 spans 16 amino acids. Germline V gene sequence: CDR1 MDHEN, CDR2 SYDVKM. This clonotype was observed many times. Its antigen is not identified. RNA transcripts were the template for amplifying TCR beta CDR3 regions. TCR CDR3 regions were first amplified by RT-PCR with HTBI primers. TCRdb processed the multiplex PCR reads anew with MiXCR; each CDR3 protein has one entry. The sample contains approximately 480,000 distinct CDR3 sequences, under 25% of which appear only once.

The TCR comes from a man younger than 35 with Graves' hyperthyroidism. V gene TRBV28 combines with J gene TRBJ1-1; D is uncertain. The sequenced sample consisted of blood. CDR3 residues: CASASSRRWMNTEAFF. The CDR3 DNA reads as TGTGCCAGCGCTTCTAGCCGACGGTGGATGAACACTGAAGCTTTCTTT.